In this sample, the clone carrying this T cell receptor beta chain turned up once. Only in-frame clones appear in the TCRdb table, and some are missing; sequencing was by immunoSEQ multiplex PCR. Among approximately 88,000 clones, approximately 90% were seen once, and the ten largest hold about 4%. The data are from a study of T cells in localized non-small cell lung cancer. The CDR3 totals 13 residues. The ends were cut back, 2 bases at V and 1 base at J, with 6 bases in the middle. Germline V gene data show CDR1 as SGHRS and CDR2 as YFSETQ. The sequence came from a woman aged 35-70 years with stage II squamous cell lung carcinoma. The chain uses TRBV5-1 and TRBJ1-1; tentatively, D is TRBD1 (5 bases). The specimen was PBMCs, collected before any cancer treatment. In nucleotides, the CDR3 is TGCGCCAGCAGCTTCCAGGGGAACACTGAAGCTTTCTTT. It is translated as CASSFQGNTEAFF.